This T cell receptor (beta chain) is drawn from a study of cytomegalovirus exposure and HLA in healthy donors (dated by TCRdb to about 2017). For the wider study: An earlier analysis of under 600 of the donors reported 250 to 350 Gb of sequence data and 120 million or so unique TCR beta sequences from some 180 million T cells. A later genetic analysis took genome-wide SNP genotypes for about 55% of the 666 donors and used that subset as a discovery cohort. A few DR-DQ haplotypes were treated as single units for association and clustering because of strong linkage in the cohort. HLA typing covered class I and class II loci at four-digit resolution. A later analysis re-examined previously published TCR beta repertoires from more than 650 donors and added high-resolution HLA genotyping to investigate patterns of TCR occurrence. An early release covering 500 to 750 HLA-typed donors comprised about 320 gigabases of sequencing data and tens of millions of unique TCR sequences. To predict cytomegalovirus infection status, the study brought together high-throughput TCR immunosequencing, statistical association of individual TCRs with disease status, and machine learning. Using immunosequencing, the study profiled T cell repertoires from approximately 700 subjects and related those repertoires to cytomegalovirus serostatus. The aim of the study was to test whether cataloging public T cell receptors could identify signatures of past pathogen exposure. Among the roughly 400 genotyped donors, 75% to 90% belonged to the genetic ancestry cluster associated with self-reported Caucasian donors. To decide whether each TCR beta V gene segment behaved as functional or pseudogenic, an earlier analysis of some 580 of the donors relied on high-throughput TCR beta sequencing. Typing coverage differed by locus: A, B, C, DRB1 and DQB1 were typed in roughly 620-630 donors, DQA1 in approximately 520, DPA1 in approximately 600, and DPB1 in around 440. Donor age, sex, ethnicity and CMV serostatus were compiled together with the repertoire data. In the later analysis, no new phenotypic data were used to find candidate immune exposures; instead, reliance was placed on TCR beta sequences and their occurrence across donors. On average, roughly 250,000 unique TCR beta nucleotide sequences were sequenced per donor among about 400 genotyped donors of the cohort, with roughly 18% of those sequences being non-productive. A separate validation cohort of about 110 different subjects was used in addition to the roughly 720-subject first cohort. All discovery cohort repertoires had been generated on a single sequencing platform. Study-wide conclusions, independent of this receptor: V-gene and J-gene trimming of TCR beta chains was associated with a missense DCLRE1C variant in a later genetic analysis, and the association was replicated in an independent cohort. In the study, some 160 TCR beta chains were listed as associated with cytomegalovirus. Sequencing depth was assumed to be roughly uniform across donors in the presence/absence analyses, though that assumption may not hold. According to a later analysis, parvovirus B19, influenza, CMV and Epstein-Barr virus appeared linked to several top co-occurrence clusters. Across donors, most TCR sequences were observed very rarely, whereas some public TCRs were present in many individuals. HLA typing was unavailable for some donors at each locus, so association tests used only the typed subset. An earlier analysis of 587 of the donors showed that most TCR beta V segments appeared in productive rearrangements either about 90% or about 30% of the time, which broadly matched IMGT annotations. The earlier analysis of 450 to 700 of the donors excluded around 17 rarely observed V segments, including chromosome 9 orphons, because counts were too low. CMV serostatus was the only immune exposure information available for the cohort. A few of the identified cytomegalovirus-associated TCR beta chains were confirmed in vitro to be specific for cytomegalovirus antigens. A further reported finding was that TCR beta sequences accurately predicted the HLA-A and HLA-B alleles for most subjects in the first cohort. A cluster of highly shared sequence variants was judged likely to represent a technical artifact of the sequencing pipeline. The classifier was reported to diagnose cytomegalovirus status with high specificity and sensitivity in both the original and validation cohorts. This cohort had only TCR beta chains sequenced, and the lack of alpha or paired-chain data limited which features could be detected. In a later analysis, most CMV-associated TCR beta chains were found to appear HLA-restricted, with HLA associations seemingly driven largely by CMV exposure. The authors suggested that the approach could potentially be generalized to other disease states and immunological phenotypes. A later analysis found that HLA-associated TCR beta chains were more clonally expanded and had lower generation probabilities than equally common non-associated chains. In a later genetic analysis, fewer N-insertions in productive TCRs were reported among donors in an Asian-associated ancestry cluster than the 666-donor mean. Strong co-occurrence of HLA alleles, especially DR and DQ, made assigning TCR associations to individual alleles difficult. Correlated functional status among segregating V segments might reflect linkage disequilibrium, but an unknown experimental factor could not be ruled out. In a later analysis, TCR association rates were found to vary across HLA loci, with the most associated TCRs seen for DRB1 alleles and the fewest for HLA-C alleles. A later analysis associated about 17,000 TCR beta sequences with specific HLA alleles at a false discovery rate of 0.05.

Libraries were constructed by the immunoSEQ multiplex PCR assay. For the multiplex PCR, a mixture combining 60 forward primers for TCR Vbeta segments and 13 reverse primers for TCR Jbeta segments was used. A multiplex PCR assay on genomic DNA amplified the CDR3 region of rearranged TCR beta genes. Amplified TCR beta libraries were sequenced as 87-base-pair reads on the Illumina HiSeq System. The source study handled its data this way. Across the roughly 670 repertoires, a later analysis counted 80 million or so unique TCR beta chains, 9 million to 14 million of which were shared by at least two donors. A nearest-neighbor algorithm error-corrected the raw reads and collapsed the reads into unique sequences, merging closely related sequences to remove PCR and sequencing errors. V, D and J gene segments were assigned by aligning CDR3 sequences to IMGT reference sequences. Each retained sequence needed at least a six-nucleotide match to both a V gene segment and a J gene segment. A rearrangement was called productive if the CDR3 had no stop codons and remained in frame with V and J, and every other rearrangement was called non-productive. Following IMGT convention, CDR3 was defined as the stretch from the second conserved V-encoded cysteine up to the conserved J-encoded phenylalanine. In an earlier analysis of around 540 of the donors, sequences lacking an unambiguous match to a single V gene segment were excluded. In an earlier analysis of 450 to 750 of the donors, a V segment was called functional when productive rearrangements were above 56.7%, and segregating when the standard deviation between donors exceeded 5%. To diagnose cytomegalovirus status from the catalog of TCR beta chain sequences, a statistical classification framework was built. In a later analysis, V and J genes were assigned by comparing TCR nucleotide sequences against IMGT/GENE-DB human TR gene sequences. Using the TCRdist pipeline, a later analysis assigned CDR3 sequences along with most-parsimonious VDJ recombination scenarios. In a later analysis, each TCR beta chain was defined by its CDR3 amino acid sequence together with its V-gene family, and reads lacking a unique V-gene family were excluded. To address suspected cross-contamination and a sequencing artifact, a later analysis removed a few hundred highly shared, low-generation-probability nucleotide sequences. A later analysis calculated a clonal expansion index for each public chain from normalized within-repertoire ranks of inferred template counts. Generation probabilities in a later analysis came from a VDJ recombination model fitted to out-of-frame rearrangements, and those results were checked against IGoR. In a later analysis, TCR-TCR, TCR-HLA and TCR-CMV co-occurrence was scored with hypergeometric tests, and a repertoire-size bias correction was applied to TCR pairs. A later analysis estimated false discovery rates by permuting HLA or CMV assignments 20 times. In a later analysis, co-occurring TCRs were grouped using DBSCAN, and TCRdist sequence similarity was added for clustering within HLA-allele-positive subsets. Repertoires with fewer than 30,000 or more than 120,000 public chains were left out of co-occurrence clustering, as were several repertoires with anomalous nucleotide sharing. This immuneACCESS table, as held by TCRdb, lists in-frame sequences with V and J called but not all clones. Of the missing ones, under half trace to an unresolved V gene in checked studies; the others have no known cause. Clonal size and the V and J genes are those of that table, whereas D and trimming came from the DNA. A total of 150,000 to 200,000 clones appear in this sample, approximately 80% of them only once. The top ten hold approximately 1.4% of the sample.

This clone was counted between two and nine times. Its antigen target is currently unknown. There are no base qualities to consult, and no much larger clone falls within one base. In total, around 600 healthy bone marrow donors made up the cohort. All cohort members were sampled while nominally healthy, although unrecorded immune exposures were likely present. The donor tested CMV seronegative, placing the donor among the 352 seronegative members of the cohort. Every donor gave a peripheral blood sample, and the peripheral blood mononuclear cells from that sample were used for TCR beta sequencing. The Qiagen DNeasy Blood Extraction Kit was used to extract genomic DNA from the blood cell samples. Sequencing was done on a sample of PBMCs. The source is a woman aged 18-29 years in good health and CMV-seronegative.

The CDR3 loop reads CASSSDTYSNQPQHF. The DNA reads as follows: TGTGCCAGCAGTTCAGACACATATAGCAATCAGCCCCAGCATTTT. The V gene is TRBV6-6 and the J gene is TRBJ1-5; the D segment cannot be called with confidence. Taken from the germline V gene (reference sequence), the CDR1 and CDR2 loops are MNHNY and SVGAGI. From the cysteine through the phenylalanine, the CDR3 covers 15 amino acids. The DNA shown is the 45-base CDR3, in frame from base 1. V is pared back by 4 bases and J by 0 bases, with 10 bases lying between the germline termini.